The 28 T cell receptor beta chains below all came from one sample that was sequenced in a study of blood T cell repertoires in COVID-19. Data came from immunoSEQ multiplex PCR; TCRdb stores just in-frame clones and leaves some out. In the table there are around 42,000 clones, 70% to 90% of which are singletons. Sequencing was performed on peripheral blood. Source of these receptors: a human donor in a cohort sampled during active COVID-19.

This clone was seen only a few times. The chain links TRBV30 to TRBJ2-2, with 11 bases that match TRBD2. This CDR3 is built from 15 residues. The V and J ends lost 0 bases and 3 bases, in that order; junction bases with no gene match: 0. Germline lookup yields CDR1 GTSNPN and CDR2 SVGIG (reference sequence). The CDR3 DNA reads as TGTGCCTGGAGTGTACTAGCGGGAGACACCGGGGAGCTGTTTTTT. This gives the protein CAWSVLAGDTGELFF. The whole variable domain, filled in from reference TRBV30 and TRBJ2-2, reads SQTIHQWPATLVQPVGSPLSLECTVEGTSNPNLYWYRQAAGRGLQLLFYSVGIGQISSEVPQNLSASRPQDRQFILSSKKLLLSDSGFYLCAWSVLAGDTGELFFGEGSRLTVL.

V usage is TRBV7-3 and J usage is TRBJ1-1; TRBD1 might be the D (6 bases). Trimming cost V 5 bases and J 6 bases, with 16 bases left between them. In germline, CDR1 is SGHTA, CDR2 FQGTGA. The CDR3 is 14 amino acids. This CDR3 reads CASSPRPRGAEAFF. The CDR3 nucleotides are TGTGCCAGCAGCCCCCGTCCCAGGGGCGCTGAAGCTTTCTTT.

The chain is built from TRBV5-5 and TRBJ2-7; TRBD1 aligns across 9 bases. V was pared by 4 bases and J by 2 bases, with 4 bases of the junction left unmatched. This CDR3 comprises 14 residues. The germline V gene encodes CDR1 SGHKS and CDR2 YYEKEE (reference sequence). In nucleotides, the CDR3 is TGTGCCAGCAGCCTAGGGACAGGGACCTACGAGCAGTACTTC. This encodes CASSLGTGTYEQYF. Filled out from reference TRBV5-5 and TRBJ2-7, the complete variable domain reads DAGVTQSPTHLIKTRGQQVTLRCSPISGHKSVSWYQQVLGQGPQFIFQYYEKEERGRGNFPDRFSARQFPNYSSELNVNALLLGDSALYLCASSLGTGTYEQYFGPGTRLTVT.

Here the CDR3 reads CASSVLAGGNEQFF. Written as DNA, the CDR3 is TGTGCCAGCAGTGTCCTAGCGGGAGGCAATGAGCAGTTCTTC. The rearrangement uses TRBV25-1 and TRBJ2-1; the match to TRBD2 covers 11 bases. This CDR3 is 14 amino acids long. Germline CDR1 MGHDK, CDR2 SYGVNS. Germline trimming cut 4 bases from V and 6 bases from J; bases unmatched to any gene: 2.

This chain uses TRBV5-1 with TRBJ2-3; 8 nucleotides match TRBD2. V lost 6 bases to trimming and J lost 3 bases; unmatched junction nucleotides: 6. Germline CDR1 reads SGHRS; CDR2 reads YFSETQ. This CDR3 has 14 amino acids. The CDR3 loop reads CASTRGGKTDTQYF. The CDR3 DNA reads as TGCGCCAGCACCCGGGGGGGGAAGACAGATACGCAGTATTTT.

CDR3 DNA: TGCGCCAGCAGCTCGTCGGGACAGGGGGCAGGAGAGCAGTACTTC. Translation gives CASSSSGQGAGEQYF. V is TRBV5-1 and J is TRBJ2-7; TRBD1 matches 12 bases. In germline, CDR1 is SGHRS, CDR2 YFSETQ. V shed 3 bases, J shed 7 bases, and the junction held 8 bases outside the gene matches. The CDR3 length is 15 residues.

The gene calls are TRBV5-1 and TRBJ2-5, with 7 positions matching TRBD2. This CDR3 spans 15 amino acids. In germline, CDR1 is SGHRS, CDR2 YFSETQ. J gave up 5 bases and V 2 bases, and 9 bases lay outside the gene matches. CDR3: CASSFGGSLGETQYF. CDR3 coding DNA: TGCGCCAGCAGCTTCGGGGGGTCCCTGGGGGAGACCCAGTACTTC.

CDR3 nucleotides: TGTGCCAGCAGGCGACCCATAACAGGGGGCCGGAACACTGAAGCTTTCTTT. Translating it yields CASRRPITGGRNTEAFF. The chain carries TRBV6-6 and TRBJ1-1, with TRBD1 matching 9 bases. V gave up 6 bases and J gave up 1 base; unmatched junction bases: 12. Germline loops: CDR1 MNHNY, CDR2 SVGAGI (reference sequence). CDR3 length equals 17 residues.

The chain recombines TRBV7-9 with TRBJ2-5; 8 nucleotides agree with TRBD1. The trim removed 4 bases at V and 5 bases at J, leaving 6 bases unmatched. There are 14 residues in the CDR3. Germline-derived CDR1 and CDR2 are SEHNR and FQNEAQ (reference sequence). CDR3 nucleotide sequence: TGTGCCAGCAGCTCGACAGGGGATTGGGAGACCCAGTACTTC. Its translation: CASSSTGDWETQYF.

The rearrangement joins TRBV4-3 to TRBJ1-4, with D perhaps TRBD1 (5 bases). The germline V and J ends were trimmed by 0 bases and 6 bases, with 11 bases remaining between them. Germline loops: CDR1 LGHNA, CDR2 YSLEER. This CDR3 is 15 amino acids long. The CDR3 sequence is CASSQDGGRDEKLFF. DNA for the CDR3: TGCGCCAGCAGCCAAGATGGGGGGAGGGATGAAAAACTGTTTTTT.

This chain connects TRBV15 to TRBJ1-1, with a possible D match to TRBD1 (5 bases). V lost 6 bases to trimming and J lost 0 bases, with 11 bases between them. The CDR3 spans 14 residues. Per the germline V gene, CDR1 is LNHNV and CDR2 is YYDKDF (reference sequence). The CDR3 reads CATSAGVMNTEAFF. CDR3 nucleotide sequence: TGTGCCACCAGTGCGGGGGTGATGAACACTGAAGCTTTCTTT.

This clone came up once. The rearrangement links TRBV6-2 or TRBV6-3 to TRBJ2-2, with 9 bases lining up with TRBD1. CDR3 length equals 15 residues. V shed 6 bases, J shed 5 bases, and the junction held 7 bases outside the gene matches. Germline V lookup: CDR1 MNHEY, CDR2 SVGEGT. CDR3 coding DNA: TGTGCCAGCAGCAGGCCGGGACAGGGTACCGGGGAGCTGTTTTTT. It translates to CASSRPGQGTGELFF.

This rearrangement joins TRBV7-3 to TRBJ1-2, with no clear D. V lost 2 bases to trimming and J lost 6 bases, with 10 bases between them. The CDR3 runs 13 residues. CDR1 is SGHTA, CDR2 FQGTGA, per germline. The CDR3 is CASSLGPENGYTF. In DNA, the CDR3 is TGTGCCAGCAGCTTAGGGCCAGAGAATGGCTACACCTTC.

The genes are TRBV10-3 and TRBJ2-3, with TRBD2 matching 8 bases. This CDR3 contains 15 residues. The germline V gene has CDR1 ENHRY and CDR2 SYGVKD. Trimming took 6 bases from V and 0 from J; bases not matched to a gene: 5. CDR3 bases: TGTGCCATCAGAAGACCTAGCGGGAGCACAGATACGCAGTATTTT. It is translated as CAIRRPSGSTDTQYF.

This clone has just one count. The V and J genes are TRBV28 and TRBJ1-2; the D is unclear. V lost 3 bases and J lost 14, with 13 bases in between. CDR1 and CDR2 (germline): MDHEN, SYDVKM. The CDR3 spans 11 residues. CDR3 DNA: TGTGCCAGCAGTTTTTCCGACTCGGGGACCTTC. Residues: CASSFSDSGTF.

As DNA, the CDR3 is TGCGCCAGCAGCTTGGATCCGGGACAGTCCTATGGCTACACCTTC. This translates into CASSLDPGQSYGYTF. The chain recombines TRBV5-1 with TRBJ1-2, with TRBD1 identical over 7 bases. The CDR3 has 15 amino acids. V lost 0 bases to trimming and J lost 4 bases; unmatched junction nucleotides: 6. The germline V gene encodes CDR1 SGHRS and CDR2 YFSETQ.

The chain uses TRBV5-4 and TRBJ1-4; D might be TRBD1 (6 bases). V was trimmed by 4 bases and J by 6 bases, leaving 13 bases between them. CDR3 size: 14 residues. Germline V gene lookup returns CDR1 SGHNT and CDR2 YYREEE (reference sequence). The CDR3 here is CASSQGREDEKLFF. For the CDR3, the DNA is TGTGCCAGCAGCCAGGGGAGGGAGGATGAAAAACTGTTTTTT.

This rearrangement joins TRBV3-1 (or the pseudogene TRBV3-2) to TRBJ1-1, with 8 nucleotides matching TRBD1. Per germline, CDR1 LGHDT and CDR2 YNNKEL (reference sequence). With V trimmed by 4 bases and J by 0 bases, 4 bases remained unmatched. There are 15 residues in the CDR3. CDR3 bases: TGTGCCAGCAGCCGGCAGGGGGCACTGAACACTGAAGCTTTCTTT. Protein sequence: CASSRQGALNTEAFF.

CDR3 in DNA: TGTGCCAGCTCACCAATGGGGCAGGAGTTTAGCACAGATACGCAGTATTTT. It encodes CASSPMGQEFSTDTQYF. The rearrangement uses TRBV18 and TRBJ2-3; the D gene is possibly TRBD1 (5 bases). CDR3 length: 17 residues. Looked up from germline, CDR1 is KGHSH and CDR2 is LQKENI. Trimming left V 2 bases short and J 0 bases short, with 15 bases between.

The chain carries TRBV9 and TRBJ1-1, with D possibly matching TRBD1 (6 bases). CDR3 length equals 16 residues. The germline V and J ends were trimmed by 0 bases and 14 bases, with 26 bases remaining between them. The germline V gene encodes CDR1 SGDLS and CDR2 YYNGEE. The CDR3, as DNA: TGTGCCAGCAGCGTAGGGGGGCTAGTGGAACACTCCCCTTCCTTCTTT. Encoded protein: CASSVGGLVEHSPSFF.

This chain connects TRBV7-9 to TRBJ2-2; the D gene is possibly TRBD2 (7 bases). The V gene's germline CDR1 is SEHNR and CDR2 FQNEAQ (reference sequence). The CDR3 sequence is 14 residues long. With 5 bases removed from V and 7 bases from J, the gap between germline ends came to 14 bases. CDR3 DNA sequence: TGTGCCAGCAGCGAAGGGGGGGCTGGCGGGGAGCTGTTTTTT. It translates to CASSEGGAGGELFF.

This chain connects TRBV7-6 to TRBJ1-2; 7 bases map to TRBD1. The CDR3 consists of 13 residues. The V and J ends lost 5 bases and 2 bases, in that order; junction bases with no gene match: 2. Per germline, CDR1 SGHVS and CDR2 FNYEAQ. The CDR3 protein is CASSPGQNYGYTF. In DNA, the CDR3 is TGTGCCAGCAGCCCGGGACAGAACTATGGCTACACCTTC.

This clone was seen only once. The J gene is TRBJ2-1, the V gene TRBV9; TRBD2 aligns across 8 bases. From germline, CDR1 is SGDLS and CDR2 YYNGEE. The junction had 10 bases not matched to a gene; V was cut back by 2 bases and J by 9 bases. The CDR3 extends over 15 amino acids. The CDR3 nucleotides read TGTGCCAGCAGCGTTCCCGGGGGGGCCGAGGGTGAGCAGTTCTTC. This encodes CASSVPGGAEGEQFF.

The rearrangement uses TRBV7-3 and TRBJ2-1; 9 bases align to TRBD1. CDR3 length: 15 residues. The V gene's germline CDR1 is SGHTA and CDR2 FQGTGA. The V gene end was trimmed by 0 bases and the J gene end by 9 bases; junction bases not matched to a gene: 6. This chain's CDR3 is CASSLTGQGFSEQFF. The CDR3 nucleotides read TGTGCCAGCAGCTTAACGGGACAGGGTTTTAGTGAGCAGTTCTTC.

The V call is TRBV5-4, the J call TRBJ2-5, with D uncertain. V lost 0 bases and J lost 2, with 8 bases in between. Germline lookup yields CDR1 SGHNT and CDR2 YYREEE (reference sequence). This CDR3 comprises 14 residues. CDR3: CASSLAQTQETQYF. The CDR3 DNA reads TGTGCCAGCAGCTTGGCACAGACACAAGAGACCCAGTACTTC.

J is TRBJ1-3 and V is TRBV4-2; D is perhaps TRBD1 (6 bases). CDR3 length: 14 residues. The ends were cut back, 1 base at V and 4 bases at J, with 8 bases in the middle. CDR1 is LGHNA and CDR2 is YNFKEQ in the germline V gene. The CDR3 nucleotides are TGTGCCAGCAGCCAAGTTCAGGGGGGAAACACCATATATTTT. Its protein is CASSQVQGGNTIYF.

The CDR3 DNA reads as TGTGCCAGCAGCTCTGGGACTAGCGAGGGTACGCAGTATTTT. It codes for CASSSGTSEGTQYF. The rearrangement links TRBV7-6 to TRBJ2-3, with 10 bases fitting TRBD2. The germline V gene encodes CDR1 SGHVS and CDR2 FNYEAQ. J was trimmed by 8 bases and V by 4 bases; bases with no gene match: 6. The length of the CDR3 is 14 residues. The full variable domain, rest sourced from reference TRBV7-6 and TRBJ2-3, is GAGVSQSPRYKVTKRGQDVALRCDPISGHVSLYWYRQALGQGPEFLTYFNYEAQQDKSGLPNDRFSAERPEGSISTLTIQRTEQRDSAMYRCASSSGTSEGTQYFGPGTRLTVL.

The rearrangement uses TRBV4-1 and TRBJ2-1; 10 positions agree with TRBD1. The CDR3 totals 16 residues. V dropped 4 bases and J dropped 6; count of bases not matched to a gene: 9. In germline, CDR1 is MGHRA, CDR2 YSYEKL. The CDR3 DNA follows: TGCGCCAGCAGCCCCGGTGACAGGGGGCGCGGCAATGAGCAGTTCTTC. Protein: CASSPGDRGRGNEQFF.